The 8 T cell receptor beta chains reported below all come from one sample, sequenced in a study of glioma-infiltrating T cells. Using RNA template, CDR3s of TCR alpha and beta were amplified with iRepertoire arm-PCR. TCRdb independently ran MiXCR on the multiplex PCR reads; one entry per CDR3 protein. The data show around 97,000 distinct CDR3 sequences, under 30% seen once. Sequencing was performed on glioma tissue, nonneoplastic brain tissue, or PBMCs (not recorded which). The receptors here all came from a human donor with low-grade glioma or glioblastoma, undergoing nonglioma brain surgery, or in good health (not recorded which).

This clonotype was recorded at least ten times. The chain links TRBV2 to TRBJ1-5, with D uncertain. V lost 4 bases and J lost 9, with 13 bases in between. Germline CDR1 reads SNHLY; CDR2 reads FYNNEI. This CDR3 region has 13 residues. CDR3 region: CASSVSGSRPQHF. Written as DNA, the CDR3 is TGTGCCAGCAGTGTATCTGGATCAAGGCCCCAGCATTTT.

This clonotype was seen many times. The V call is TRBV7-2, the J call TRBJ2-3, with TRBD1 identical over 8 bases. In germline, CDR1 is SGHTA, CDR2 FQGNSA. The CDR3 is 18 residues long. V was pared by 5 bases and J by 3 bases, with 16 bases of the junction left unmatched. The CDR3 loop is CASSQDRVGWSQTDTQYF. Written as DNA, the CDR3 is TGTGCCAGCAGCCAGGACAGGGTGGGGTGGTCACAGACAGATACGCAGTATTTT.

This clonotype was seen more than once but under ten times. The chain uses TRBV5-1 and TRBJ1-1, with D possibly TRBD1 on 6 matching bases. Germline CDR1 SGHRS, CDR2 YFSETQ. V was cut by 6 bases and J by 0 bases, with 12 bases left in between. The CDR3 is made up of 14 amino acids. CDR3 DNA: TGCGCCAGCAATAAGGGGGGTCTGAACACTGAAGCTTTCTTT. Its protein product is CASNKGGLNTEAFF. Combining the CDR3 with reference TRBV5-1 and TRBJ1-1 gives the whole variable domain KAGVTQTPRYLIKTRGQQVTLSCSPISGHRSVSWYQQTPGQGLQFLFEYFSETQRNKGNFPGRFSGRQFSNSRSEMNVSTLELGDSALYLCASNKGGLNTEAFFGQGTRLTVV.

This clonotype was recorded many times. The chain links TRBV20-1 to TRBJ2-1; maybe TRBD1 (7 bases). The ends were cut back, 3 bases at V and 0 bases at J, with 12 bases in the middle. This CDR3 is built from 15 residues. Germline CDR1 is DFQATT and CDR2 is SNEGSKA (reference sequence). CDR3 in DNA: TGCAGTGCTAGTGCAGGGGGGATCTCCTACAATGAGCAGTTCTTC. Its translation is CSASAGGISYNEQFF.

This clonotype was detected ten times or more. The CDR3 loop reads CASSERAANYGYTF. The CDR3 coding sequence is TGTGCCAGCAGTGAACGGGCAGCGAACTATGGCTACACCTTC. The J gene is TRBJ1-2, the V gene TRBV2; D gene uncertain. The ends were cut back, 2 bases at V and 2 bases at J, with 9 bases in the middle. CDR3 length equals 14 residues. Germline CDR1 and CDR2: SNHLY and FYNNEI.

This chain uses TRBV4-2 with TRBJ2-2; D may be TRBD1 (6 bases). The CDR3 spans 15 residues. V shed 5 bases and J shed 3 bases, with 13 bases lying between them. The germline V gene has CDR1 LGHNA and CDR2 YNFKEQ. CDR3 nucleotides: TGTGCCAGCAGCGCGCAGGGGTCCTACACCGGGGAGCTGTTTTTT. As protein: CASSAQGSYTGELFF.

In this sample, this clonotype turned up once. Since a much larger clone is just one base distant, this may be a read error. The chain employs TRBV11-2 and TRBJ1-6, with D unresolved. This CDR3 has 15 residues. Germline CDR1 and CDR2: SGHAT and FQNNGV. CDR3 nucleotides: TGTACCAGCAGCTTAGATCCCTTAGGAAATTCACCCCTCCACTTT. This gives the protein CTSSLDPLGNSPLHF.

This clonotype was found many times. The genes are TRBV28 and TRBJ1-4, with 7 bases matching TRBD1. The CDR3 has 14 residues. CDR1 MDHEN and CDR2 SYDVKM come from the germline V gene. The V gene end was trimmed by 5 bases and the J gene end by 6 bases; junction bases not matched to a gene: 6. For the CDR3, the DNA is TGTGCCAGCAGTAAACAGGGGAATTATGAAAAACTGTTTTTT. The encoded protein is CASSKQGNYEKLFF.